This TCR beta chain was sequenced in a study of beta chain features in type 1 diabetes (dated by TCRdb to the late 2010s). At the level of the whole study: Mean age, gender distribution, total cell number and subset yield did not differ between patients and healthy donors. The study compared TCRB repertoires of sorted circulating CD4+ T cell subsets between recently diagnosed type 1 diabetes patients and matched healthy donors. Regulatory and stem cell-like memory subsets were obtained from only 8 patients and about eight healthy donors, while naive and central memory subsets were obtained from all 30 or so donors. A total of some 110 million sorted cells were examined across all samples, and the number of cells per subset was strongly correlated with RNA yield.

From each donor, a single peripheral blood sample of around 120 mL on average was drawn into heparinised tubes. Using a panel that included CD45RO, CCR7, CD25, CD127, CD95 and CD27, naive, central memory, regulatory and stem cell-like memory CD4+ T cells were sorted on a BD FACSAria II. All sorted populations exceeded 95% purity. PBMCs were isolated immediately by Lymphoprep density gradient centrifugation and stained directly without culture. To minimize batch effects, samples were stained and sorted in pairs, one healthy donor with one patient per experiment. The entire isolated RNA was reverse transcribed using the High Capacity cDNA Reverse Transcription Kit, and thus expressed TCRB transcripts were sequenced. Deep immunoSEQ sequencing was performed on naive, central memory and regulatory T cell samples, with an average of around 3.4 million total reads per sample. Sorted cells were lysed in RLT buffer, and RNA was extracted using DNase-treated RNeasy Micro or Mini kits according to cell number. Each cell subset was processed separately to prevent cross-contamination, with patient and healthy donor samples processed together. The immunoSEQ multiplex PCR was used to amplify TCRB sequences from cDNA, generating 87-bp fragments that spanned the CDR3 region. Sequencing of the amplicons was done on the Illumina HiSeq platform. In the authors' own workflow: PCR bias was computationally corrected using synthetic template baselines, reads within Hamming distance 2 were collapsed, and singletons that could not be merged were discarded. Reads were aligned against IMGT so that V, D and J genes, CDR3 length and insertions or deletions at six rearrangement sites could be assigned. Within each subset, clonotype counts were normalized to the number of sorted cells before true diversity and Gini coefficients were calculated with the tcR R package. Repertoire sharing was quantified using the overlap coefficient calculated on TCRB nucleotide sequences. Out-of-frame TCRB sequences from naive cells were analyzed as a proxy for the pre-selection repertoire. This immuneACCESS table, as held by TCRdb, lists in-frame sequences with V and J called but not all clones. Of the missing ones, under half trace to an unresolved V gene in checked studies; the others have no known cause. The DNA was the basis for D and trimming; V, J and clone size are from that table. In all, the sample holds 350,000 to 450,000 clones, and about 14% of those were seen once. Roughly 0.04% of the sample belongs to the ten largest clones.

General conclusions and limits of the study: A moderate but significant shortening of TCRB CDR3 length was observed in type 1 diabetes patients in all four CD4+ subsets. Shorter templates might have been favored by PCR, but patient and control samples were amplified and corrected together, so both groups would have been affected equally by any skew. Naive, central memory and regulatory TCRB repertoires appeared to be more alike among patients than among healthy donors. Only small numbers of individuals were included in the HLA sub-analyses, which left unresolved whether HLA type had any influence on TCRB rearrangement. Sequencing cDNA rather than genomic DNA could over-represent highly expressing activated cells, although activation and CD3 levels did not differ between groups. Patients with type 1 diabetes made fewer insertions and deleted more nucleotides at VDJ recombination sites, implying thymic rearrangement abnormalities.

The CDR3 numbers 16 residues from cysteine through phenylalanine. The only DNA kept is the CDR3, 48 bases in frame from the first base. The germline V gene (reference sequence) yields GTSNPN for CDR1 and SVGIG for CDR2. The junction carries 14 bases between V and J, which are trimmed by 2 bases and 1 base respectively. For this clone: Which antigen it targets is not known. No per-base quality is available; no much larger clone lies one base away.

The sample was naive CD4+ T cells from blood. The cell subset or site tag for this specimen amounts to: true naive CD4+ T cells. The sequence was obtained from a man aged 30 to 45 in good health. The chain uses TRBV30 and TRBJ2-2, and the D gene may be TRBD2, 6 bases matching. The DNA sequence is TGTGCCTGGAGTCAGAGGGAGGCTTGGAACACCGGGGAGCTGTTTTTT. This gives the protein CAWSQREAWNTGELFF.